This T cell receptor (beta chain) was sequenced during a study of Ad26.COV2.S vaccination and SARS-CoV-2 variants. Study-wide results and limits: Post-vaccination breadth of spike-specific CD8+ and CD4+ T cell responses was reportedly substantial.

The treatment was: around 19 received Ad26.COV2.S at low or high dose, single or two shots; several received placebo; per-sample allocation not given. Collection of samples fell on day 63 after the first vaccine or placebo injection. The CDR3 runs 17 residues. The germline gives CDR1 SGDLS, CDR2 YYNGEE. V lost 1 base to trimming and J lost 0 bases, with 13 bases between them. In regard to this clone: No antigen is known for it.

The repertoire was sequenced with immunoSEQ multiplex PCR; TCRdb's copy has only in-frame clones and lacks some. The table has approximately 480,000 clones, around nine tenths seen once. This material consisted of peripheral blood, taken in a trial of Ad26.COV2.S vaccine versus placebo. V usage is TRBV9 and J usage is TRBJ1-4, with a possible D match to TRBD1 (5 bases). The receptor comes from a person aged 18 to 65 who received the Ad26.COV2.S COVID-19 vaccine or a placebo. This CDR3 reads CASSVQGGATTNEKLFF. CDR3 coding DNA: TGTGCCAGCAGCGTACAGGGAGGGGCAACAACTAATGAAAAACTGTTTTTT.